These T cell receptor beta chains were read from a single sample in a study of blood T cell repertoires in COVID-19. TCRdb's table, derived via immunoSEQ multiplex PCR, lists solely in-frame clones and lacks some. Among 150,000 to 200,000 clones listed, around 86% were seen once. The sequencing input was peripheral blood. The source of these receptors is a woman aged 80 or over in a cohort sampled during active or convalescent COVID-19. Each CDR3 is given with its conserved first and last residue. Fields, in order: D gene, clone size, J gene, V gene, CDR3 DNA, CDR3 protein. A D gene is named only where the DNA matches it firmly. Expanded clones get a size class; other rows say once, few or many, or leave the size out.

D: TRBD1; size: -; J: TRBJ1-4; V: TRBV9; DNA: TGTGCCAGCAGCGTTGGATCAGGGGGGAAACTGTTTTTT; CDR3: CASSVGSGGKLFF
D: -; size: -; J: TRBJ1-1; V: TRBV7-8; DNA: TGTGCCAGCAGCAGTCAGGGTTCTCGAGCTGAAGCTTTCTTT; CDR3: CASSSQGSRAEAFF
D: TRBD2; size: -; J: TRBJ2-1; V: TRBV11-3; DNA: TGTGCCAGCAGCCCACGACTAGCGGGGGGATATGAGCAGTTCTTC; CDR3: CASSPRLAGGYEQFF
D: -; size: -; J: TRBJ1-2; V: TRBV30; DNA: TGTGCCTGGACTTTTTTGGGGCCTACTAACTATGGCTACACCTTC; CDR3: CAWTFLGPTNYGYTF
D: -; size: -; J: TRBJ1-2; V: TRBV3-1/TRBV3-2; DNA: TGTGCCAGCAGCCAGAGGGATGGCTATGGCTACACCTTC; CDR3: CASSQRDGYGYTF
D: TRBD2; size: -; J: TRBJ2-2; V: TRBV5-6; DNA: TGTGCCAGCGGACTTGGTCCTCGGGAGGCCGGGGAGCTGTTTTTT; CDR3: CASGLGPREAGELFF
D: TRBD2; size: -; J: TRBJ2-4; V: TRBV11-2; DNA: TGTGCCAGCAGCGCTACTAGCGCTCGAGCGGACTTC; CDR3: CASSATSARADF
D: TRBD2; size: once; J: TRBJ2-1; V: TRBV11-2; DNA: TGTGCCAGCAGCGCTAGCGGGGGGGCCCCCCTTAGCTCCTACAATGAGCAGTTCTTC; CDR3: CASSASGGAPLSSYNEQFF
D: TRBD2; size: -; J: TRBJ2-1; V: TRBV29-1; DNA: TGCAGCGTTGACCTAGCGGGAGGAGGTAATGAGCAGTTCTTC; CDR3: CSVDLAGGGNEQFF
D: TRBD1; size: -; J: TRBJ2-2; V: TRBV19; DNA: TGTGCCAGTAGTTTACAGGGGTATGACGGGGAGCTGTTTTTT; CDR3: CASSLQGYDGELFF
D: TRBD1; size: -; J: TRBJ2-7; V: TRBV5-1; DNA: TGCGCCAGCAGCTTGACCCCACAGGGGGAGGCCTACGAGCAGTACTTC; CDR3: CASSLTPQGEAYEQYF
D: TRBD1; size: -; J: TRBJ1-2; V: TRBV30; DNA: TGTGCCTGGGACAGGGGGGTGTTTGGCTACACCTTC; CDR3: CAWDRGVFGYTF
D: -; size: -; J: TRBJ1-2; V: TRBV9; DNA: TGTGCCAGCAGCGCGGAGGGAGTGAGTGGCTACACCTTC; CDR3: CASSAEGVSGYTF
D: TRBD1; size: few; J: TRBJ1-3; V: TRBV7-9; DNA: TGTGCCAGCAGCGGGACAGGGGCTTTCTACACCATATATTTT; CDR3: CASSGTGAFYTIYF
D: TRBD1; size: -; J: TRBJ1-4; V: TRBV5-6; DNA: TGTGCCAGCAGCCCGCGACAGGGTAGAACTAATGAAAAACTGTTTTTT; CDR3: CASSPRQGRTNEKLFF
D: TRBD1; size: -; J: TRBJ1-2; V: TRBV5-1; DNA: TGCGCCAGCAGCGTGTCAGGGGGCCCCGATGGCTACACCTTC; CDR3: CASSVSGGPDGYTF
D: -; size: -; J: TRBJ1-5; V: TRBV30; DNA: TGTGCCTGGAGTGTATTCAAGGGGCTGGGGAATCAGCCCCAGCATTTT; CDR3: CAWSVFKGLGNQPQHF
D: -; size: -; J: TRBJ2-1; V: TRBV5-1; DNA: TGCGCCAGCAGCTTTCCGGCGGGGACGAGCTCCTACAATGAGCAGTTCTTC; CDR3: CASSFPAGTSSYNEQFF
D: -; size: -; J: TRBJ1-5; V: TRBV30; DNA: TGTGCCTGGAGTGTATTACAGGGCAATCAGCCCCAGCATTTT; CDR3: CAWSVLQGNQPQHF
D: -; size: -; J: TRBJ1-2; V: TRBV29-1; DNA: TGCAGCGGAGGGGGGGACTATGGCTACACCTTC; CDR3: CSGGGDYGYTF
D: -; size: -; J: TRBJ1-1; V: TRBV19; DNA: TGTGCCAGCGGACACCTGAACACTGAAGCTTTCTTT; CDR3: CASGHLNTEAFF
D: TRBD1; size: -; J: TRBJ1-3; V: TRBV7-2; DNA: TGTGCCAGCAGCTGGACAGGGTATATCGGAAACACCATATATTTT; CDR3: CASSWTGYIGNTIYF
D: -; size: few; J: TRBJ1-5; V: TRBV5-1; DNA: TGCGCCAGCAGCTTGGCAGGTGATGGGAATCAGCCCCAGCATTTT; CDR3: CASSLAGDGNQPQHF
D: TRBD2; size: -; J: TRBJ2-2; V: TRBV5-1; DNA: TGCGCCAGCAGCTCGACTAGCGGGAGAGGCACCGGGGAGCTGTTTTTT; CDR3: CASSSTSGRGTGELFF
D: TRBD2; size: -; J: TRBJ2-6; V: TRBV9; DNA: TGTGCCAGCAGCGTAGATCCTAGCGGGAGAACTGGGGCCAACGTCCTGACTTTC; CDR3: CASSVDPSGRTGANVLTF
D: TRBD2; size: -; J: TRBJ2-2; V: TRBV19; DNA: TGTGCCAGTAGTATTGCCGGGGGGTTTGAGCTGTTTTTT; CDR3: CASSIAGGFELFF
D: -; size: few; J: TRBJ2-1; V: TRBV11-3; DNA: TGTGCCAGCAGCTCCCTTCAAGGGGTCTCCTACAATGAGCAGTTCTTC; CDR3: CASSSLQGVSYNEQFF
D: -; size: -; J: TRBJ1-1; V: TRBV24-1; DNA: TGTGCCACCAGTGATAAAAGGGGGACCGCTGTCACTGAAGCTTTCTTT; CDR3: CATSDKRGTAVTEAFF
D: TRBD1; size: -; J: TRBJ1-1; V: TRBV29-1; DNA: TGCAGCGTTGGGGACAGGAAAAACACTGAAGCTTTCTTT; CDR3: CSVGDRKNTEAFF
D: -; size: -; J: TRBJ2-5; V: TRBV7-8; DNA: TGTGCCAGCAGCCGGCAGGTTTTGGAGACCCAGTACTTC; CDR3: CASSRQVLETQYF
D: TRBD2; size: -; J: TRBJ2-3; V: TRBV3-1/TRBV3-2; DNA: TGTGCCAGCAGCCTACGGGGGGGTGGCACAGATACGCAGTATTTT; CDR3: CASSLRGGGTDTQYF
D: -; size: -; J: TRBJ2-1; V: TRBV5-1; DNA: TGCGCCAGCAGCTCCAGCGGATCCACCTACAATGAGCAGTTCTTC; CDR3: CASSSSGSTYNEQFF
D: -; size: once; J: TRBJ2-1; V: TRBV3-1/TRBV3-2; DNA: TGTGCCAGCAGCCAAGAAGGGGGTGGGGCGCGGTACTACAATGAGCAGTTCTTC; CDR3: CASSQEGGGARYYNEQFF
D: TRBD1; size: -; J: TRBJ1-4; V: TRBV9; DNA: TGTGCCAGCAGCGTAGGGGGACAGGGAAACGAAAAACTGTTTTTT; CDR3: CASSVGGQGNEKLFF